This entry lists 21 T cell receptor beta chains sequenced from one sample in a study of Ad26.COV2.S vaccination and SARS-CoV-2 variants. Treatment denoted: roughly 19 received Ad26.COV2.S at low or high dose, single or two shots; several received placebo; per-sample allocation not given. Specimen acquisition occurred on day 63 following the initial vaccine or placebo injection. Some clones are missing from TCRdb's copy, which holds only in-frame ones; the method was immunoSEQ multiplex PCR. The sample records around 300,000 clones, less than 90% being singletons. The source was peripheral blood, collected in a trial of Ad26.COV2.S vaccine versus placebo. All receptors derive from a person between 18 and 59 years old who received the Ad26.COV2.S COVID-19 vaccine or a placebo.

This clone was counted only a few times. The chain is built from TRBV13 and TRBJ2-3; TRBD1 matches 10 bases. Trimming cost V 5 bases and J 2 bases; bases outside gene matches: 7. The V gene's germline CDR1 is PRHDT and CDR2 FYEKMQ (reference sequence). CDR3 size: 16 residues. The CDR3 DNA is TGTGCCAGCAGCCCCCTGACAGGGGGCGTCACAGATACGCAGTATTTT. Protein sequence: CASSPLTGGVTDTQYF.

The chain couples TRBV5-1 to TRBJ2-2; 8 positions match TRBD2. With 2 bases clipped from V and 0 bases from J, the junction kept 6 bases outside the gene matches. Germline-derived CDR1 and CDR2 are SGHRS and YFSETQ. The CDR3 totals 17 residues. The CDR3 nucleotides are TGCGCCAGCAGCTTTCCTCCGGGGGGGGCGAACACCGGGGAGCTGTTTTTT. It specifies CASSFPPGGANTGELFF. The full variable domain, with the rest looked up from reference TRBV5-1 and TRBJ2-2, is KAGVTQTPRYLIKTRGQQVTLSCSPISGHRSVSWYQQTPGQGLQFLFEYFSETQRNKGNFPGRFSGRQFSNSRSEMNVSTLELGDSALYLCASSFPPGGANTGELFFGEGSRLTVL.

V usage is TRBV5-1 and J usage is TRBJ1-6, with D hard to call. Trimming removed 3 bases at V and 9 bases at J, with 10 bases between. Germline V gene lookup returns CDR1 SGHRS and CDR2 YFSETQ. The CDR3 is made up of 13 amino acids. CDR3 in amino acids: CASSSDSGSPLHF. CDR3 bases: TGCGCCAGCAGCTCCGATAGCGGTTCACCCCTCCACTTT.

The chain carries TRBV6-5 and TRBJ1-1; D remains ambiguous. CDR1 is MNHEY, CDR2 SVGAGI, per germline. The CDR3 extends over 13 amino acids. Trimming left V 9 bases short and J 1 base short, with 12 bases between. The CDR3 nucleotides read TGTGCCAGTTGGGCAGCTGAGAACACTGAAGCTTTCTTT. Encoded protein: CASWAAENTEAFF.

V gene TRBV9 combines with J gene TRBJ1-1, with no clear D. Germline CDR1 is SGDLS and CDR2 is YYNGEE. V lost 0 bases and J 1 base, leaving 10 bases between the germline ends. This CDR3 region has 15 residues. The CDR3 sequence: CASSVAAIKNTEAFF. The CDR3 bases are TGTGCCAGCAGCGTAGCCGCTATCAAGAACACTGAAGCTTTCTTT. The variable domain in full, with the rest retrieved from reference TRBV9 and TRBJ1-1, is DSGVTQTPKHLITATGQRVTLRCSPRSGDLSVYWYQQSLDQGLQFLIQYYNGEERAKGNILERFSAQQFPDLHSELNLSSLELGDSALYFCASSVAAIKNTEAFFGQGTRLTVV.

The chain is built from TRBV28 and TRBJ2-7; the match to TRBD1 covers 9 bases. There are 15 residues in the CDR3. Germline lookup yields CDR1 MDHEN and CDR2 SYDVKM. The V and J ends lost 4 bases and 5 bases, in that order; junction bases with no gene match: 9. CDR3 region: CASSSQTGGSHEQYF. CDR3 coding DNA: TGTGCCAGCAGTTCCCAGACAGGGGGTTCGCACGAGCAGTACTTC.

The V gene is TRBV6-5, the J gene TRBJ1-1; D call uncertain. V was shortened by 5 bases and J by 0 bases, with 7 bases between the two germline ends. The CDR3 totals 13 residues. Looked up from germline, CDR1 is MNHEY and CDR2 is SVGAGI. CDR3: CASSPRVNTEAFF. The CDR3, as DNA: TGTGCCAGCAGTCCACGGGTGAACACTGAAGCTTTCTTT.

The CDR3 bases are TGTGCCAGCAGAACCCGGGGTAGCGGGAGCCACGAGCAGTACTTC. It translates to CASRTRGSGSHEQYF. The chain has TRBV6-5 and TRBJ2-7; the match to TRBD2 covers 9 bases. V was pared by 6 bases and J by 5 bases, with 11 bases of the junction left unmatched. The CDR3 length is 15 residues. Germline V CDR1 and CDR2: MNHEY, SVGAGI.

The chain employs TRBV7-3 and TRBJ2-3; no definite D call. Germline CDR1 and CDR2: SGHTA and FQGTGA. The length of the CDR3 is 14 residues. V lost 5 bases and J 1 base, leaving 10 bases between the germline ends. The CDR3 is CASSPRLGTDTQYF. CDR3 DNA sequence: TGTGCCAGCAGCCCCCGCCTGGGCACAGATACGCAGTATTTT.

This clone was recorded once. The V gene is TRBV9, the J gene TRBJ1-6; D remains ambiguous. Germline CDR1 SGDLS, CDR2 YYNGEE. There are 15 residues in the CDR3. V was trimmed by 0 bases and J by 10 bases, leaving 14 bases between them. Written as DNA, the CDR3 is TGTGCCAGCAGCGTAGCAACGTTCGAAGGCTCACCCCTCCACTTT. Its translation is CASSVATFEGSPLHF.

CDR3 protein: CASSRGTFGNTIYF. The CDR3 DNA sequence: TGTGCCAGCAGTCGGGGGACGTTTGGAAACACCATATATTTT. V and J are TRBV6-2 or TRBV6-3 and TRBJ1-3; D possibly corresponds to TRBD1 (5 bases). The CDR3 sequence is 14 residues long. Trimming removed 5 bases at V and 3 bases at J, with 11 bases between. CDR1 and CDR2 (germline): MNHEY, SVGEGT.

The chain carries TRBV4-3 and TRBJ2-7, with D unclear. V lost 1 base and J lost 0, with 10 bases in between. The CDR3 length is 15 residues. Looked up from germline, CDR1 is LGHNA and CDR2 is YSLEER. CDR3 residues: CASSQGAGNSYEQYF. The CDR3 DNA follows: TGCGCCAGCAGCCAAGGGGCAGGAAACTCCTACGAGCAGTACTTC.

The J gene is TRBJ1-4, the V gene TRBV27; D remains unclear. Germline V CDR1 and CDR2: MNHEY, SMNVEV (reference sequence). Trimming stripped 0 bases from V and 8 bases from J, with 16 bases between. The CDR3 extends over 16 amino acids. CDR3 in amino acids: CASSLSKPRTREKLFF. Written as DNA, the CDR3 is TGTGCCAGCAGTTTATCAAAGCCGAGGACGCGGGAAAAACTGTTTTTT. The full variable domain, completed using reference TRBV27 and TRBJ1-4, is EAQVTQNPRYLITVTGKKLTVTCSQNMNHEYMSWYRQDPGLGLRQIYYSMNVEVTDKGDVPEGYKVSRKEKRNFPLILESPSPNQTSLYFCASSLSKPRTREKLFFGSGTQLSVL.

This clone was found a few times. V and J are TRBV3-1 (or the pseudogene TRBV3-2) and TRBJ2-7; possibly TRBD2 for D (7 bases). This CDR3 region has 13 residues. Deletions cut 0 bases from V and 7 bases from J, with 10 bases between. Per germline, CDR1 LGHDT and CDR2 YNNKEL (reference sequence). The CDR3 loop is CASSQERGGEQYF. As DNA, the CDR3 is TGTGCCAGCAGCCAAGAAAGGGGGGGAGAGCAGTACTTC.

V gene TRBV5-1 combines with J gene TRBJ1-1; no clear D. Trimming removed 2 bases at V and 2 bases at J, with 10 bases between. The germline CDR1 and CDR2 sequences are SGHRS and YFSETQ. CDR3 size: 14 residues. CDR3 loop: CASSFTAGNTEAFF. The CDR3 nucleotides read TGCGCCAGCAGCTTCACAGCCGGAAACACTGAAGCTTTCTTT.

The chain uses TRBV1 and TRBJ1-2. TRBV1 corresponds to a pseudogene. CDR3 length: 13 amino acids. In DNA form, the CDR3 reads TGCACCAGCACCGTGCGGGGGGCGGGAGGCTACACCTTC. Encoded protein: CTSTVRGAGGYTF.

The V call is TRBV27, the J call TRBJ1-5; the D is unclear. Germline V gene lookup returns CDR1 MNHEY and CDR2 SMNVEV (reference sequence). V lost 4 bases and J 3 bases, leaving 10 bases between the germline ends. The CDR3 sequence is 14 residues long. Here the CDR3 reads CASSWSLNNQPQHF. The CDR3 DNA reads as TGTGCCAGCAGTTGGTCGCTCAACAATCAGCCCCAGCATTTT.

The V gene is TRBV6-1, the J gene TRBJ1-2; D unresolved. The CDR3 spans 12 residues. Germline CDR1 is MNHNS and CDR2 is SASEGT. V gave up 2 bases and J gave up 10 bases, with 11 bases separating them. The CDR3 DNA follows: TGTGCCAGCAGTGAAAATGACAACTTCTACACCTTC. This translates into CASSENDNFYTF.

This chain joins TRBV24-1 and TRBJ1-3; TRBD1 matches 7 bases. The CDR3 is 15 residues long. The V gene's germline CDR1 is KGHDR and CDR2 SFDVKD. The ends lost 5 bases at V and 5 bases at J; junction bases unmatched: 8. The CDR3 bases are TGTGCCACCAGTGCTCGGACAGGAGCTAGAAACACCATATATTTT. Encoded protein: CATSARTGARNTIYF.

J is TRBJ2-7 and V is TRBV30, with 8 bases that match TRBD2. Unmatched junction bases numbered 6, after V lost 0 bases and J lost 2 bases. The CDR3 runs 15 residues. Germline CDR1 reads GTSNPN; CDR2 reads SVGIG (reference sequence). The CDR3 bases are TGTGCCTGGAGTGTACATCCGGGGGGGGCCTACGAGCAGTACTTC. Its translation: CAWSVHPGGAYEQYF.

This chain connects TRBV30 to TRBJ2-1; D uncertain. The V gene lost 0 bases and the J gene lost 8 bases, with 5 bases spanning the gap. The CDR3 covers 11 residues. The germline gives CDR1 GTSNPN, CDR2 SVGIG (reference sequence). The CDR3 loop reads CAWSVNYEQFF. The CDR3 nucleotides read TGTGCCTGGAGTGTAAACTATGAGCAGTTCTTC.